This is a list of T cell receptor beta chains from one sample in a study of cytomegalovirus exposure and HLA in healthy donors. Sequencing was performed with immunoSEQ multiplex PCR; in TCRdb, only in-frame clones are kept and a portion is missing. Of 29,000 or so clones detected, roughly 60% appear once; the ten largest clones hold around two fifths. Sample: PBMCs. All receptors derive from a male donor in good health and CMV-seropositive. The CDR3 runs from the conserved cysteine through the conserved F or W. D genes are given only for firm matches. Rows give clone size only sometimes, using once, few, many, or a class for an expanded clone.

TRBJ2-7,NA,14,TRBD2,TRBV19,TGTGCCACCCAAAGCGGGGATGCCTCCTACGAGCAGTACTTC,CATQSGDASYEQYF
TRBJ1-4,few,14,NA,TRBV7-3,TGTGCCAGCAGCTTATCTGGCGCGGGTGAAAAACTGTTTTTT,CASSLSGAGEKLFF
TRBJ2-1,NA,16,TRBD1,TRBV9,TGTGCCAGCAGCCCGCCCCATTCGACAGGGGGCGGGGAGCAGTTCTTC,CASSPPHSTGGGEQFF
TRBJ1-2,NA,13,TRBD1,TRBV5-1,TGCGCCAGCAGCCCGGGACAGAACTATGGCTACACCTTC,CASSPGQNYGYTF
TRBJ2-7,NA,15,NA,TRBV5-1,TGCGCCAGCAGCTTGTCGGATGGCGGTGCCTACGAGCAGTACTTC,CASSLSDGGAYEQYF
TRBJ2-7,NA,12,NA,TRBV9,TGTGCCAGCAGCGTCAGGGCGTACGAGCAGTACTTC,CASSVRAYEQYF
TRBJ1-2,NA,14,NA,TRBV5-1,TGCGCCAGCAGTTTGACAGGAGAGAACTATGGCTACACCTTC,CASSLTGENYGYTF
TRBJ2-6,NA,16,NA,TRBV10-2,TGCGCCAGCAGTGTTAGCAGGGTGCCTGGGGCCAACGTCCTGACTTTC,CASSVSRVPGANVLTF
TRBJ2-4,NA,14,NA,TRBV25-1,TGTGCCAGCAGTGACCAGGGGAGGGGTAACATTCAGTACTTC,CASSDQGRGNIQYF
TRBJ1-2,NA,15,TRBD1,TRBV5-1,TGCGCCAGCAGCTTGGTTGGACAGGGAACCTATGGCTACACCTTC,CASSLVGQGTYGYTF
TRBJ1-2,NA,16,TRBD1,TRBV27,TGTGCCAGCAGTTTCTTAGGACAGGGGGGAATCTATGGCTACACCTTC,CASSFLGQGGIYGYTF
TRBJ2-7,NA,13,NA,TRBV30,TGTGCCTGGAGTGTAACTTCGGCGGGGGAGCAGTACTTC,CAWSVTSAGEQYF
TRBJ1-1,NA,13,NA,TRBV7-6,TGTGACAGCAGATTACAATCGAACACTGAAGCTTTCTTT,CDSRLQSNTEAFF
TRBJ1-4,NA,15,TRBD1,TRBV6-5,TGTGCCAGCAGTTACTCCGAGGGGGCCGGTGAAAAACTGTTTTTT,CASSYSEGAGEKLFF
TRBJ1-1,few,14,NA,TRBV7-3,TGTGCCAGCAGCCCTGGGGACTTGAACACTGAAGCTTTCTTT,CASSPGDLNTEAFF
TRBJ1-1,NA,14,TRBD1,TRBV28,TGTGCCAGCAGTTGGAGGGGGCAGATAACTGAAGCTTTCTTT,CASSWRGQITEAFF
TRBJ1-1,NA,12,NA,TRBV30,TGTGCCTCCAGGGCTCTGGTTACTGAAGCTTTCTTT,CASRALVTEAFF
TRBJ1-6,NA,16,NA,TRBV5-1,TGCGCCAGCAGCTGGGGGGGGACGGATTATAATTCACCCCTCCACTTT,CASSWGGTDYNSPLHF
TRBJ1-2,NA,13,NA,TRBV2,TGTGCCAGCAGTATCACACCGCCCCGAGGCTACACCTTC,CASSITPPRGYTF
TRBJ2-1,few,14,NA,TRBV6-1,TGTGCCAGCAACTTACAGGGAACCTACAATGAGCAGTTCTTC,CASNLQGTYNEQFF
TRBJ2-7,NA,14,NA,TRBV30,TGTGCCTGGAGCGCCGGGTCCTCTGTCTACGAGCAGTACTTC,CAWSAGSSVYEQYF
TRBJ1-3,NA,15,NA,TRBV30,TGTGCCTGGAGCCCAAGACAGATTTCTGGAAACACCATATATTTT,CAWSPRQISGNTIYF
TRBJ1-2,once,12,NA,TRBV7-8,TGTGGAGTTCCGGGGGATGACTATGGCTACACCTTC,CGVPGDDYGYTF
TRBJ2-7,NA,14,NA,TRBV5-1,TGCGCCAGCAGCTTGTGGCAGGGTGATCACGAGCAGTACTTC,CASSLWQGDHEQYF
TRBJ1-5,NA,14,NA,TRBV18,TGTGCCAGCTCCCCGCTCGAGAGCAATCAGCCCCAGCATTTT,CASSPLESNQPQHF
TRBJ2-5,few,15,NA,TRBV5-6,TGTGCCAGCAGCAAACAGCAGACACTTCACGAGACCCAGTACTTC,CASSKQQTLHETQYF
TRBJ1-3,NA,16,NA,TRBV28,TGTGCCAGCAGTTTAGGAGCGGGGATCTCTGGAAACACCATATATTTT,CASSLGAGISGNTIYF
TRBJ1-6,few,16,NA,TRBV11-2,TGTGCCAGCAGCCCCGCCAGGATGGGGGCAAATTCACCCCTCCACTTT,CASSPARMGANSPLHF
TRBJ2-5,NA,14,NA,TRBV30,TGTGCCTGGAGTGAGGACTACACCCAAGAGACCCAGTACTTC,CAWSEDYTQETQYF
TRBJ1-2,NA,13,NA,TRBV7-2,TGTGCCAGCAGCCAATCGAACAGGGACGGCTACACCTTC,CASSQSNRDGYTF
TRBJ1-1,NA,11,NA,TRBV20-1,TGCAGTATCCGTACAGGGTCCGAAGCTTTCTTT,CSIRTGSEAFF
TRBJ1-1,NA,16,TRBD1,TRBV5-1,TGCGCCAGCAGCCGGACAGGGGGCGCCGAGGGCACTGAAGCTTTCTTT,CASSRTGGAEGTEAFF
TRBJ1-4,NA,14,NA,TRBV29-1,TGCAGCGTGAGCAGAGGGCGCGGGCATGAAAAACTGTTTTTT,CSVSRGRGHEKLFF
TRBJ1-2,NA,13,NA,TRBV2,TGTGCCAGCAGTGAAAGGCAGGTCTATGGCTACACCTTC,CASSERQVYGYTF
TRBJ1-5,NA,14,NA,TRBV30,TGTGCCTGGAGTGCGGTAAATGGCAATCAGCCCCAGCATTTT,CAWSAVNGNQPQHF
TRBJ1-6,once,16,NA,TRBV19,TGTGCCAGTACACCGGAGGGGCGTGGGGTTTATTCACCCCTCCACTTT,CASTPEGRGVYSPLHF
TRBJ2-7,NA,15,NA,TRBV6-5,TGTGCCAGCAGTACAGCGCAACAGGGCCCCTACGAGCAGTACTTC,CASSTAQQGPYEQYF
TRBJ1-1,NA,14,NA,TRBV5-6,TGTGCCAGCAGCTTTATGGGGCCAGCCACTGAAGCTTTCTTT,CASSFMGPATEAFF
TRBJ1-2,NA,15,NA,TRBV5-4,TGTGCCAGCAGCTTCCCCCAGGTGCCTAACTATGGCTACACCTTC,CASSFPQVPNYGYTF
TRBJ2-3,NA,15,TRBD2,TRBV6-1,TGTGCCAGCAGTGCCGGGGGGGCACGCACAGATACGCAGTATTTT,CASSAGGARTDTQYF
TRBJ1-1,NA,14,TRBD1,TRBV5-1,TGCGCCAGCAGCCCTGACAGGGGGCGGACTGAAGCTTTCTTT,CASSPDRGRTEAFF
TRBJ2-1,NA,16,TRBD2,TRBV25-1,TGTGCCAGCAGTGGAACTGGCGGGGGGTCCTACAATGAGCAGTTCTTC,CASSGTGGGSYNEQFF
TRBJ2-7,NA,15,TRBD2,TRBV7-2,TGTGCCAGCAGCCTTACTAGCGGGCTCTCCTACGAGCAGTACTTC,CASSLTSGLSYEQYF
TRBJ2-2,NA,14,TRBD1,TRBV9,TGTGCCAGCAGCCCGGGGACAGCCACCGGGGAGCTGTTTTTT,CASSPGTATGELFF
TRBJ2-2,once,16,TRBD2,TRBV7-6,TGTGCCAGCAGCTTAGGACTAGCGGCTAACACCGGGGAGCTGTTTTTT,CASSLGLAANTGELFF
TRBJ1-6,NA,13,NA,TRBV6-1,TGTGCCAGCTTGCGGGACGGGAATTCACCCCTCCACTTT,CASLRDGNSPLHF
TRBJ2-1,NA,18,TRBD2,TRBV11-2,TGTGCCAGCAGCTCAACGACTAGCGGGGGAAGGGTTGTAGGTGAGCAGTTCTTC,CASSSTTSGGRVVGEQFF
TRBJ2-7,NA,15,TRBD1,TRBV7-9,TGTGCCAGCAGCTTAGCCGGGACAGGGTCGTACGAGCAGTACTTC,CASSLAGTGSYEQYF
TRBJ2-7,NA,13,NA,TRBV7-9,TGTGCCAGCAGCTTACCAGGTTTCTCCGAGCAGTACTTC,CASSLPGFSEQYF
TRBJ1-4,NA,13,TRBD1,TRBV29-1,TGCAGCGTCCGGGACAGGCCTAATGAAAAACTGTTTTTT,CSVRDRPNEKLFF
TRBJ2-7,NA,16,TRBD2,TRBV9,TGTGCCAGCAGCGTTCTCCCCCTAGCGGGAGCTAGTGAGCAGTACTTC,CASSVLPLAGASEQYF
TRBJ1-4,NA,16,NA,TRBV19,TGTGCCAGTAGAAAGTTACGGACAGCAAGAAATGAAAAACTGTTTTTT,CASRKLRTARNEKLFF
TRBJ1-2,NA,11,NA,TRBV29-1,TGCAGCGCCCCCACGGTCGATGGCTACACCTTC,CSAPTVDGYTF
TRBJ2-7,NA,15,TRBD1,TRBV27,TGTGCCAGCAGCACGCAGGGGGACAGGCGCTACGAGCAGTACTTC,CASSTQGDRRYEQYF
TRBJ2-2,NA,16,NA,TRBV7-9,TGTGCCAGCAGCCGGATCCAGGGGCCCAACACCGGGGAGCTGTTTTTT,CASSRIQGPNTGELFF
TRBJ2-7,few,15,NA,TRBV5-1,TGCGCCAGCAGCTTGATTGGGGCAGGCACCTACGAGCAGTACTTC,CASSLIGAGTYEQYF
TRBJ2-5,few,16,TRBD1,TRBV9,TGTGCCAGCAGCCAGGGGGAAGGGAGAAGGGTTGAGACCCAGTACTTC,CASSQGEGRRVETQYF